This entry features one T cell receptor (beta chain) sequence. Its specificity is unknown. The CDR3 has 17 residues. Unmatched junction bases numbered 15, after V lost 7 bases and J lost 3 bases. The V gene's germline CDR1 is MDHEN and CDR2 SYDVKM. The sample comes from a study of cytotoxic CD8 clonotypes in ibrutinib-treated CLL. Study context: On average, each sample had roughly 250,000 productive templates and about 89,000 productive rearrangements. Study conclusions and caveats: Baseline clonality, above age-matched healthy donor levels, tracked circulating CD8+ T-cell counts. Stable or contracted on treatment, public clonotypes were also uncommon.

Sequencing used immunoSEQ multiplex PCR; TCRdb keeps in-frame clones, though not all of them. The table includes about 140,000 clones, about 72% detected once. The source is a human donor with chronic lymphocytic leukemia. The sequenced sample was PBMCs, obtained after 12 months of ibrutinib treatment. The chain carries TRBV28 and TRBJ2-7, with 10 bases identical to TRBD1. The CDR3: CASTVFSSGTGVYEQYF. In DNA, the CDR3 is TGTGCCAGCACCGTTTTTTCCAGCGGGACAGGGGTCTACGAGCAGTACTTC. Based on the CDR3 plus reference TRBV28 and TRBJ2-7, the full variable domain is DVKVTQSSRYLVKRTGEKVFLECVQDMDHENMFWYRQDPGLGLRLIYFSYDVKMKEKGDIPEGYSVSREKKERFSLILESASTNQTSMYLCASTVFSSGTGVYEQYFGPGTRLTVT.